The T cell receptor (beta chain) described here comes from a study of OX40 agonist ivuxolimab in advanced cancers. Study context: As their treatment, patients were administered ivuxolimab, an agonistic anti-OX40 (CD134) antibody.

Study-wide points: Nonresponders included some who also had low normalized T-cell clonal expansion.

The CDR3 length is 16 residues. V was pared by 2 bases and J by 6 bases, with 9 bases of the junction left unmatched. CDR1 and CDR2 from the germline V gene are KGHSH and LQKENI. Comments on this clone: What it binds is not known.

Measured with immunoSEQ multiplex PCR; TCRdb has only the in-frame clones, and not every one. The table lists around 71,000 clones, around 87% of them singletons, with roughly 0.99% in the top ten. Specimen: CD4+ or CD8+ T cells sorted from blood, collected in a trial of the OX40 agonist ivuxolimab. The chain recombines TRBV18 with TRBJ2-1; 8 positions agree with TRBD2. The receptor was isolated from an adult with an advanced solid tumor such as melanoma, head and neck, liver or kidney cancer. This CDR3 reads CASSPSREGRSNEQFF. The CDR3 bases are TGTGCCAGCTCACCAAGCCGGGAGGGCCGGTCCAATGAGCAGTTCTTC.